A single sample gave rise to the 14 T cell receptor beta chains below, sequenced in a study of cytomegalovirus exposure and HLA in healthy donors. Sequenced by immunoSEQ multiplex PCR; TCRdb stores in-frame clones only, minus some. The top ten clones hold approximately 1% of a sample with 250,000 to 300,000 clones, about 86% of them seen once. The material sequenced was PBMCs. The receptors derive from a woman under 30 in good health and CMV-seronegative.

The gene calls are TRBV4-2 and TRBJ2-1; 9 bases align to TRBD2. The V gene end was trimmed by 0 bases and the J gene end by 4 bases; junction bases not matched to a gene: 7. The CDR3 has 17 amino acids. Germline lookup yields CDR1 LGHNA and CDR2 YNFKEQ. The CDR3 region is CASSQDQVAGVYNEQFF. For the CDR3, the DNA is TGTGCCAGCAGCCAAGATCAGGTAGCGGGGGTGTACAATGAGCAGTTCTTC.

The gene calls are TRBV11-2 and TRBJ2-7, with D unresolved. The CDR3 length is 15 residues. CDR1 and CDR2 from the germline V gene are SGHAT and FQNNGV. Trimming removed 1 base at V and 0 bases at J, with 10 bases between. CDR3 residues: CASSLGISSSYEQYF. The CDR3 DNA reads TGTGCCAGCAGCTTAGGTATAAGTAGCTCCTACGAGCAGTACTTC.

V gene TRBV4-3 combines with J gene TRBJ1-6; D is ambiguous. Looked up from germline, CDR1 is LGHNA and CDR2 is YSLEER. The CDR3 is 14 residues long. The V gene lost 5 bases and the J gene lost 10 bases, with 15 bases spanning the gap. The CDR3 sequence: CASSYQRVASPLHF. The CDR3 DNA reads TGCGCCAGCAGCTATCAGAGGGTCGCCTCACCCCTCCACTTT.

The chain is built from TRBV27 and TRBJ1-6; 9 bases are a match to TRBD1. The CDR3 length is 16 residues. Germline values: CDR1 MNHEY, CDR2 SMNVEV (reference sequence). V lost 3 bases and J lost 8; bases outside the gene matches: 8. Here the CDR3 reads CASSFLGTGKDSPLHF. For the CDR3, the DNA is TGTGCCAGCAGTTTCCTGGGGACAGGGAAGGATTCACCCCTCCACTTT.

V is TRBV11-2 and J is TRBJ1-2; weak D call: TRBD1 (5 bases). The CDR3 totals 13 residues. V was cut by 1 base and J by 4 bases, with 7 bases left in between. Germline values: CDR1 SGHAT, CDR2 FQNNGV. CDR3 loop: CASSLGGLYGYTF. For the CDR3, the DNA is TGTGCCAGCAGCTTAGGGGGCCTCTATGGCTACACCTTC.

DNA for the CDR3: TGTGCCAGCAGTTTAAACCAGGGGGGTGGCTACACCTTC. Translation: CASSLNQGGGYTF. The chain carries TRBV27 and TRBJ1-2; 7 positions agree with TRBD1. Germline CDR1 MNHEY, CDR2 SMNVEV (reference sequence). V was pared by 2 bases and J by 7 bases, with 4 bases of the junction left unmatched. This CDR3 has 13 residues.

The chain carries TRBV19 and TRBJ2-7; 8 bases fit TRBD1. CDR3 length: 14 residues. The germline CDR1 and CDR2 sequences are LNHDA and SQIVND (reference sequence). With 4 bases clipped from V and 5 bases from J, the junction kept 7 bases outside the gene matches. The CDR3 bases are TGTGCCAGTAGTAGGTCGGACAGGGCCCACGAGCAGTACTTC. It codes for CASSRSDRAHEQYF.

The rearrangement joins TRBV19 to TRBJ2-7; D is unresolved. The germline CDR1 and CDR2 sequences are LNHDA and SQIVND (reference sequence). V was shortened by 4 bases and J by 3 bases, with 7 bases between the two germline ends. CDR3 length: 12 amino acids. The CDR3 nucleotides read TGTGCCAGTAGTAGCGCGCGCTACGAGCAGTACTTC. Amino acids: CASSSARYEQYF.

This chain connects TRBV11-2 to TRBJ1-1; TRBD1 might be the D (6 bases). Trimming removed 5 bases from V and 7 bases from J, with 17 bases in between. Germline V CDR1 and CDR2: SGHAT, FQNNGV. CDR3 length: 14 residues. The CDR3 here is CASSRYRESGEAFF. DNA of the CDR3: TGTGCCAGCAGCCGTTACAGGGAATCTGGTGAAGCTTTCTTT.

Written as DNA, the CDR3 is TGTGCCAGCAGCCCCTGGGGACTAGCGACCAATGAGCAGTTCTTC. Protein: CASSPWGLATNEQFF. V is TRBV7-7 and J is TRBJ2-1, with TRBD2 matching 10 bases. V gave up 5 bases and J gave up 6 bases; unmatched junction bases: 7. The germline CDR1 and CDR2 sequences are SSHAT and FNYEAQ (reference sequence). CDR3 length: 15 amino acids.

J is TRBJ2-1 and V is TRBV7-9; 10 bases match TRBD2. CDR1 and CDR2 from the germline V gene are SEHNR and FQNEAQ (reference sequence). CDR3 size: 16 residues. V shed 5 bases and J 6 bases; nucleotides not matched to a gene: 10. Written as DNA, the CDR3 is TGTGCCAGCAGCCCCCGGGGGACTAGCGCCCCCAATGAGCAGTTCTTC. Protein sequence: CASSPRGTSAPNEQFF. Based on the CDR3 plus reference TRBV7-9 and TRBJ2-1, the full variable domain is DTGVSQNPRHKITKRGQNVTFRCDPISEHNRLYWYRQTLGQGPEFLTYFQNEAQLEKSRLLSDRFSAERPKGSFSTLEIQRTEQGDSAMYLCASSPRGTSAPNEQFFGPGTRLTVL.

This sequence joins TRBV4-3 and TRBJ1-6; D uncertain. From germline, CDR1 is LGHNA and CDR2 YSLEER. The ends were cut back, 1 base at V and 1 base at J, with 8 bases in the middle. The CDR3 loop spans 16 amino acids. CDR3 protein: CASSQGRSSYNSPLHF. The CDR3 DNA reads TGCGCCAGCAGCCAAGGTCGCAGTTCCTATAATTCACCCCTCCACTTT.

The DNA of the CDR3 is TGCAGCGTTGTCCCCGGACTAGCGCACACCTCGGACAATGAGCAGTTCTTC. This gives the protein CSVVPGLAHTSDNEQFF. The rearrangement joins TRBV29-1 to TRBJ2-1; 9 bases are shared with TRBD2. This CDR3 contains 17 residues. Germline V lookup: CDR1 SQVTM, CDR2 ANQGSEA. The trim removed 4 bases at V and 5 bases at J, leaving 15 bases unmatched.

This chain connects TRBV7-9 to TRBJ1-5; tentative D call: TRBD1 (5 bases). V lost 3 bases, J lost 0 bases, and 9 bases lay in between. The germline V gene encodes CDR1 SEHNR and CDR2 FQNEAQ (reference sequence). The CDR3 runs 15 residues. Here the CDR3 reads CASSLAGHSNQPQHF. CDR3 in DNA: TGTGCCAGCAGCTTGGCAGGACATAGCAATCAGCCCCAGCATTTT.